This T cell receptor beta chain was documented in a study of blood T cell repertoires in COVID-19. The wider study: The origin of the acute and convalescent COVID-19 samples was the United States, Italy and Spain. PBMCs, B-cell-depleted T cells, or T cells provided the cDNA or gDNA that made up the material.

The CDR3 totals 15 residues. Germline V CDR1 and CDR2: SGHNT, YYREEE (reference sequence). Trimming removed 4 bases at V and 8 bases at J, with 21 bases between. Per the original methods: Amplification from reference gene primers served as the basis for estimated nucleated cell counts. Using immunoSEQ multiplex PCR, the repertoire was profiled, and TCRdb retains in-frame clones only, with some absent. That table furnishes V, J and clone size, whereas the DNA furnished D and trimming. Here the sample spans about 140,000 clones, roughly 90% being singletons. This receptor was taken from a woman between 45 and 65 years old with acute or convalescent COVID-19. The rearrangement uses TRBV5-4 and TRBJ1-2, with D possibly TRBD1 on 5 matching bases. Sequencing was done on a sample of peripheral blood. The CDR3 sequence: CASSQAGPKFEGYTF. Written as DNA, the CDR3 is TGTGCCAGCAGCCAAGCGGGACCCAAGTTTGAGGGCTACACCTTC.